This T cell receptor (beta chain) was identified during a study of shared clonotypes between healthy human individuals. Study results and limitations: Naive subsets generally had larger estimated richness than memory subsets. Depth of sequencing was expected to influence donor clonotype sharing.

About this clone itself: The antigen remains undetermined. Other DNA variants within this sample encode the same CDR3.

Data came from immunoSEQ multiplex PCR; TCRdb stores just in-frame clones and leaves some out. The table shows roughly 2.2 million clones, with 85% to 95% occurring only once. Material: naive CD4+ T cells from PBMCs. Noted subset: CD45RA+ positively selected. The TCR was taken from a man aged 18 to 30 in good health. Some clones in this sample may be carry-over from other donors' samples.

The CDR3, as DNA: TGTGCCAGCAGTTACGGGAGATTCTATGGCTACACCTTC. The encoded protein is CASSYGRFYGYTF. V and J are TRBV6-5 and TRBJ1-2; D not resolved. CDR3 length equals 13 residues. From germline, CDR1 is MNHEY and CDR2 SVGAGI. Trimming left V 2 bases short and J 4 bases short, with 8 bases between.